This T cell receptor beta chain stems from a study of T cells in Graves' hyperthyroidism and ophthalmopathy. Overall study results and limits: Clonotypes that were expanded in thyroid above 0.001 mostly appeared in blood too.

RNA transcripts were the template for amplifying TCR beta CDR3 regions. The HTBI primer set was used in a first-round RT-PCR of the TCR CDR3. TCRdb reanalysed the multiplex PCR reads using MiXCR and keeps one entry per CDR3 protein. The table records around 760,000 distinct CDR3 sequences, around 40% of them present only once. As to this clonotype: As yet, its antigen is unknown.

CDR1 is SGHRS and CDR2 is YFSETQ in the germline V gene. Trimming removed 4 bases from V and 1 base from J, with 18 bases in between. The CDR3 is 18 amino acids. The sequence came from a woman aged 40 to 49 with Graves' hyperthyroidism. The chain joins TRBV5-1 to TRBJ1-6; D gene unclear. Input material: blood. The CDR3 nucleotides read TGCGCCAGCAGCGCAAGCGGGGAACGGAGGTCCTATAATTCACCCCTCCACTTT. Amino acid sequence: CASSASGERRSYNSPLHF.